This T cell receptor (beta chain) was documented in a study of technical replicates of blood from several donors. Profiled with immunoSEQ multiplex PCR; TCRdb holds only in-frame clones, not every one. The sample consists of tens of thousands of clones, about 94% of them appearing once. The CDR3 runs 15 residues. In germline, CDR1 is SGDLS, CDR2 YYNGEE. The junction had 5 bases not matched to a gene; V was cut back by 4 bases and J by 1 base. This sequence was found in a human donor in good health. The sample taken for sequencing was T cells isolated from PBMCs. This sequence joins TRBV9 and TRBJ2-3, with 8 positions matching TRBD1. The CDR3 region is CASSTQGAGTDTQYF. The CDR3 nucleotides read TGTGCCAGCAGCACCCAGGGGGCGGGCACAGATACGCAGTATTTT.